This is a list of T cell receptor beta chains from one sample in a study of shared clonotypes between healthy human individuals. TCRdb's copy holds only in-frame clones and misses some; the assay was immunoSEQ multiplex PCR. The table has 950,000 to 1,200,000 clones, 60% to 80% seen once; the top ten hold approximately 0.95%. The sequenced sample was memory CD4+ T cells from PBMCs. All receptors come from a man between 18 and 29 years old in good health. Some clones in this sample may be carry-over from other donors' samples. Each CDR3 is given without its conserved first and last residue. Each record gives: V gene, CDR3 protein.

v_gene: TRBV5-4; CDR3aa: ASSLDRANYGYT
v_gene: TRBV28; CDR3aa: ASSFTLNQPQH
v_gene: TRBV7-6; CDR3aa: ASSSQTAANTGELF
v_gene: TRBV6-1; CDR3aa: ASSGLVGSPTDTQY
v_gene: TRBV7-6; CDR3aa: ASSLAKGFLGETQY
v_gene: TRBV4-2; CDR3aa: ASSLGLTEMYQETQY
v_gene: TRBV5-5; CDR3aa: ASSLSGSTTTYEQY
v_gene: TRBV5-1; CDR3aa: ASSRGQNTEAF
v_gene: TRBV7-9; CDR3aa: ASSAPPGNTIY
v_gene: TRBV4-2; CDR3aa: ASSQVRQGDEKLF
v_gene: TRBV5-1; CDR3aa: ASSLVGSSGNEQF
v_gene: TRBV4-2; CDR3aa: ASSQPLHKGGGYGYT
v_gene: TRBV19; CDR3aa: ASTPFMPRGEGTEAF
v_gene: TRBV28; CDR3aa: ASRNTGFLTQY
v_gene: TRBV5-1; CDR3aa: ASSKIAGSDEQY
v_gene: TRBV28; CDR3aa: ASSFQGVLYGYT
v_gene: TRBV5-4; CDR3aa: ASSLASGVPYEQY
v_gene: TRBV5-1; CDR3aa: ASSFGQTLNTEAF
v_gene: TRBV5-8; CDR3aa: ASSLVGEPGELF
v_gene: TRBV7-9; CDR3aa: ASSLYGGAEKLF
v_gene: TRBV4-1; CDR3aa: APKQNKYQETQY
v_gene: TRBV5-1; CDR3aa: ASSEGRQETQY
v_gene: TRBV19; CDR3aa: ASSMEHRLMNTEAF
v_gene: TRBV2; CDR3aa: ASNGKTSGRDNEQF
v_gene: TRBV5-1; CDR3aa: ASSPGLAEETQY
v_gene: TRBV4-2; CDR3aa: ASSQGTSGANEQF
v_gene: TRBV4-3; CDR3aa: ASSQVAGTYEQY
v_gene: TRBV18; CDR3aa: ASSPLAGEGNEQF
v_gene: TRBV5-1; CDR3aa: ASSLEGQGGGYT
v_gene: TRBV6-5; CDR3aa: ASKGATDTQY
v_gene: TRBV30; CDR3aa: AWSGTGEETQY